This record covers a single T cell receptor beta chain. Its antigen is currently not known. There are no base qualities to consult, and no much larger clone falls within one base. Whole blood was collected in K2EDTA tubes by collaborating institutions according to the institutions' own protocols. For TCRbeta analysis, collaborators shipped samples as frozen whole blood, isolated PBMCs, or DNA extracted from either of those sample types. The CDR3, from cysteine to phenylalanine, totals 13 residues. The DNA shown is the 39-base CDR3, in frame from base 1. According to the germline V gene (reference sequence), CDR1 reads SGHNT and CDR2 reads YYREEE. V drops 3 bases and J drops 5 bases, leaving 9 bases in between. The immunoSEQ Assay, a bias-controlled multiplex PCR, was used to amplify TCRbeta CDR3 regions from genomic DNA. Processing in the source paper ran as follows. The number of nucleated cells in each sample was estimated by amplification of reference gene primers within the assay. To quantify the absolute abundance of each unique TCRbeta CDR3 rearrangement, sequence reads were collapsed and filtered. For each sample, productive Simpson clonality was calculated as the square root of Simpson's diversity index across productive rearrangements. Imported from immuneACCESS, the table was reduced by TCRdb to in-frame sequences with V and J called. These copies leave out some clones; in studies compared against another copy, an unresolved V gene accounts for under half, and the cause of the remainder is not known. D and trimming were read from the DNA, whereas the V and J calls and clone size are those reported in that table. Within this sample are about 250,000 clones, with roughly 85% of them counted one time only. Of the sample, roughly 5% is held by the ten largest clones.

The source of the sample is a study of blood T cell repertoires in COVID-19 (dated by TCRdb to 2019 to 2021). Study-wide context: Samples from collaborators originated in the United States, Italy and Spain and spanned both the acute and convalescent phases of COVID-19. The material from the prospective study consisted of cDNA or gDNA derived from T cells, B-cell-depleted T cells, or PBMCs. Deeply sampled blood TCRbeta repertoires from subjects exposed to, actively infected with, or recovered from COVID-19 were included in the dataset. A freely available public database, intended as a resource for researchers studying the immune response to SARS-CoV-2, is where the repertoires were released. Samples came from the ongoing ImmuneRACE study (first 160 participants) plus 1,254 subjects from 6 global collaborators. A de-identified subject ID, COVID-19 status, age in years and sex were almost always included in the sample metadata. Where available, HLA class I and class II types were taken from metadata supplied by the sample provider and were not determined by assay-based typing.

On the study overall, not on this receptor specifically: The amount of clinical and demographic metadata varied by source and participant and was provided uncurated.

The chain employs TRBV5-4 and TRBJ2-1, with TRBD2 perhaps the D gene, on 5 matching bases. Material for sequencing was peripheral blood. The sequence was obtained from a middle-aged man with active or convalescent COVID-19. The CDR3 in this case is CASSSGRHNEQFF. The DNA sequence is TGTGCCAGCAGCTCTGGGAGACACAATGAGCAGTTCTTC.